One sample yielded the 13 T cell receptor beta chains listed below, sequenced in a study of cytomegalovirus exposure and HLA in healthy donors. PCR primers comprised 60 Vbeta and 13 Jbeta primers. Data came from immunoSEQ multiplex PCR; TCRdb stores just in-frame clones and leaves some out. This table holds around 97,000 clones, roughly 9.4% found once. Material for sequencing was PBMCs. The source of these receptors is a man aged 50 to 60 in good health and CMV-seropositive.

The sample holds a few counts of this clone. This sequence joins TRBV7-9 and TRBJ1-1; D unclear. Trimming took 0 bases from V and 0 from J, leaving 11 bases between them. The CDR3 runs to 16 residues. Germline values: CDR1 SEHNR, CDR2 FQNEAQ (reference sequence). DNA of the CDR3: TGTGCCAGCAGCTTAGCGCAGGCCTCTTTGAACACTGAAGCTTTCTTT. It encodes CASSLAQASLNTEAFF.

The rearrangement links TRBV5-1 to TRBJ2-3; TRBD2 aligns across 8 bases. Germline values: CDR1 SGHRS, CDR2 YFSETQ. V shed 4 bases, J shed 1 base, and the junction held 2 bases outside the gene matches. CDR3 length: 14 amino acids. In DNA, the CDR3 is TGCGCCAGCAGCCGGCGGGAGGGCACAGATACGCAGTATTTT. Encoded protein: CASSRREGTDTQYF.

The table lists this clone with a few counts. V is TRBV5-1 and J is TRBJ1-1, with a weak D call TRBD1 (6 bases). CDR1 and CDR2 (germline): SGHRS, YFSETQ. The CDR3 is made up of 13 amino acids. V dropped 5 bases and J dropped 4 bases, with 12 bases sitting between them. CDR3 sequence: CASSFVGGTEAFF. The DNA of the CDR3 is TGCGCCAGCAGTTTTGTAGGGGGCACTGAAGCTTTCTTT.

This clone has more than one count but fewer than ten. The chain recombines TRBV7-9 with TRBJ2-5; TRBD2 matches 16 bases. The ends lost 3 bases at V and 5 bases at J; junction bases unmatched: 0. The CDR3 is made up of 15 amino acids. Germline V gene lookup returns CDR1 SEHNR and CDR2 FQNEAQ (reference sequence). The CDR3 loop is CASSLGLAGGETQYF. CDR3 nucleotides: TGTGCCAGCAGCTTGGGACTAGCGGGAGGGGAGACCCAGTACTTC.

The sample holds a few counts of this clone. A read error may produce the germline difference seen at one junction end. This sequence joins TRBV30 and TRBJ1-1, with D perhaps TRBD1 (5 bases). This CDR3 is built from 13 residues. Germline assignment: CDR1 GTSNPN and CDR2 SVGIG (reference sequence). CDR3 in amino acids: CAWSVGGNSEAFF. The CDR3 DNA follows: TGTGCCTGGAGTGTTGGGGGGAACTCTGAAGCTTTCTTT.

The J gene is TRBJ1-4, the V gene TRBV10-2; D call uncertain. Germline V gene sequence: CDR1 WSHSY, CDR2 SAAADI. V was trimmed by 5 bases and J by 1 base, leaving 11 bases between them. The CDR3 runs 15 residues. Here the CDR3 reads CASSSPAETNEKLFF. In nucleotides, the CDR3 is TGCGCCAGCAGTTCTCCGGCGGAAACTAATGAAAAACTGTTTTTT.

The V gene is TRBV21-1, the J gene TRBJ1-5; the table's D call of TRBD1 was not tested on the DNA. TRBV21-1 represents a pseudogene. This CDR3 contains 14 residues. Here the CDR3 reads CASSPQARKEPQHF. The CDR3 coding sequence is TGTGCCAGCAGCCCTCAGGCCCGAAAAGAGCCCCAGCATTTT.

This clone was found a few times. The gene calls are TRBV19 and TRBJ1-4; possible D gene TRBD1, 5 bases. Germline V gene lookup returns CDR1 LNHDA and CDR2 SQIVND (reference sequence). There are 13 residues in the CDR3. V lost 5 bases and J 8 bases, leaving 12 bases between the germline ends. CDR3 region: CASSFAREEKLFF. DNA for the CDR3: TGTGCCAGTAGTTTCGCCAGGGAAGAAAAACTGTTTTTT.

This clone is medium-sized (0.01 to 0.1%). The chain is built from TRBV6-5 and TRBJ2-1, with 7 bases aligning to TRBD2. Trimming took 6 bases from V and 1 from J; bases not matched to a gene: 6. The CDR3 runs 15 residues. The V gene's germline CDR1 is MNHEY and CDR2 SVGAGI. CDR3 loop: CASSPGGVSYNEQFF. As DNA, the CDR3 is TGTGCCAGCAGCCCGGGAGGAGTATCCTACAATGAGCAGTTCTTC.

With respect to this clone: This CDR3 is missing its conserved last phenylalanine or tryptophan, likely due to a read error. The rearrangement uses TRBV19 and TRBJ1-2; 7 nucleotides line up with TRBD1. CDR1 and CDR2 from the germline V gene are LNHDA and SQIVND (reference sequence). Trimming cost V 3 bases and J 6 bases; bases outside gene matches: 4. The CDR3 runs 13 residues. The CDR3 DNA follows: TGTGCCAGTAGTATCTACGACAGGGATGGCTACACCTCC. Its protein product is CASSIYDRDGYTS.

This clone has just a few counts. This chain links TRBV4-2 with TRBJ2-2; D is perhaps TRBD2 (5 bases). Germline V gene sequence: CDR1 LGHNA, CDR2 YNFKEQ. V lost 5 bases to trimming and J lost 6 bases, with 10 bases between them. This CDR3 comprises 13 residues. The CDR3 loop is CASSMTKAGELFF. For the CDR3, the DNA is TGTGCCAGCAGCATGACTAAGGCCGGGGAGCTGTTTTTT.

This sequence joins TRBV7-9 and TRBJ2-5; D is perhaps TRBD1 (6 bases). CDR1 is SEHNR, CDR2 FQNEAQ, per germline (reference sequence). The CDR3 length is 14 residues. V lost 4 bases and J 2 bases, leaving 11 bases between the germline ends. CDR3 loop: CASSYYRGQETQYF. CDR3 in DNA: TGTGCCAGCAGCTATTATAGGGGGCAAGAGACCCAGTACTTC.

This clone has just a few counts. Other DNA sequences within the sample encode an identical CDR3. The chain recombines TRBV27 with TRBJ2-1; 12 nucleotides agree with TRBD2. This CDR3 spans 15 amino acids. Germline lookup yields CDR1 MNHEY and CDR2 SMNVEV (reference sequence). The V gene end was trimmed by 6 bases and the J gene end by 7 bases; junction bases not matched to a gene: 7. The CDR3, as DNA: TGTGCCAGCAGCCTAACTAGCGGGAGGTCGAATGAGCAGTTCTTC. This sequence encodes CASSLTSGRSNEQFF.